These 16 T cell receptor beta chains share one sample of origin, sequenced in a study of beta chain features in type 1 diabetes (dated by TCRdb to the late 2010s). The library came from the immunoSEQ multiplex PCR assay. All of the isolated RNA was reverse transcribed with the High Capacity cDNA Reverse Transcription Kit, so expressed TCRB transcripts were sequenced. Imported from immuneACCESS, the table was reduced by TCRdb to in-frame sequences with V and J called. These copies leave out some clones; in studies compared against another copy, an unresolved V gene accounts for under half, and the cause of the remainder is not known. The sample contains fewer than 350,000 clones, about 18% of them found a single time. The ten top clones hold 0.044% of the sample. The sample consisted of naive CD4+ T cells from blood. According to the study, the label for this sample's cell subset or site signals: true naive CD4+ T cells. The receptors stem from a woman aged 18-29 years in good health.

V is TRBV5-1 and J is TRBJ2-3; 7 bases agree with TRBD1. The CDR3 extends over 13 amino acids. CDR1 and CDR2 from the germline V gene are SGHRS and YFSETQ. V lost 5 bases and J lost 4; bases outside the gene matches: 4. Here the CDR3 reads CASRNRGADTQYF. The CDR3 DNA follows: TGCGCCAGCAGAAACAGGGGAGCAGATACGCAGTATTTT.

This clone was seen only a few times. This CDR3 reads CASSPLRGRANYGYTF. CDR3 bases: TGTGCCAGCAGCCCTCTCAGGGGGCGCGCAAACTATGGCTACACCTTC. The J gene is TRBJ1-2, the V gene TRBV11-2, with 8 nucleotides matching TRBD1. J gave up 2 bases and V 5 bases, and 10 bases lay outside the gene matches. Germline CDR1 is SGHAT and CDR2 is FQNNGV. The CDR3 sequence is 16 residues long.

A few counts support this clone. The chain links TRBV6-6 to TRBJ1-1; 8 bases are a match to TRBD1. The CDR3 is 14 amino acids. Germline V CDR1 and CDR2: MNHNY, SVGAGI (reference sequence). V dropped 5 bases and J dropped 1; count of bases not matched to a gene: 3. The chain's CDR3 is CASSRQGKNTEAFF. The CDR3, as DNA: TGTGCCAGCAGTAGACAGGGGAAGAACACTGAAGCTTTCTTT.

V is TRBV9 and J is TRBJ2-7, with 7 bases that match TRBD2. The CDR3 loop spans 17 amino acids. Germline CDR1 SGDLS, CDR2 YYNGEE. V lost 2 bases to trimming and J lost 0 bases; unmatched junction nucleotides: 11. The CDR3 loop is CASSVGGSGLHSYEQYF. CDR3 nucleotides: TGTGCCAGCAGCGTCGGGGGTAGCGGGTTACACTCCTACGAGCAGTACTTC.

The chain couples TRBV9 to TRBJ1-2; no clear D gene. The CDR3 sequence is 12 residues long. The germline gives CDR1 SGDLS, CDR2 YYNGEE. Trimming removed 0 bases at V and 6 bases at J, with 6 bases between. The CDR3 bases are TGTGCCAGCAGCGTAGTTGAGAATGGCTACACCTTC. As protein: CASSVVENGYTF. The variable domain in full, completed from reference TRBV9 and TRBJ1-2, reads DSGVTQTPKHLITATGQRVTLRCSPRSGDLSVYWYQQSLDQGLQFLIQYYNGEERAKGNILERFSAQQFPDLHSELNLSSLELGDSALYFCASSVVENGYTFGSGTRLTVV.

The rearrangement uses TRBV29-1 and TRBJ1-6; TRBD1 might be the D (5 bases). The CDR3 contains 13 residues. Germline assignment: CDR1 SQVTM and CDR2 ANQGSEA. Trimming took 5 bases from V and 7 from J, leaving 12 bases between them. CDR3 in DNA: TGCAGCGTTAGACAGCAAGGGAATTCACCCCTCCACTTT. It codes for CSVRQQGNSPLHF.

The chain carries TRBV19 and TRBJ2-5; 7 bases match TRBD2. The CDR3 is 16 residues long. V lost 6 bases and J lost 1; bases outside the gene matches: 11. CDR1 is LNHDA, CDR2 SQIVND, per germline (reference sequence). The CDR3 coding sequence is TGTGCCAGTAGCTCAACCCCTGGGGGGGTCCAAGAGACCCAGTACTTC. Protein product: CASSSTPGGVQETQYF.

The rearrangement links TRBV30 to TRBJ2-3; D not resolved. Germline V gives CDR1 GTSNPN, CDR2 SVGIG (reference sequence). With 3 bases removed from V and 6 bases from J, the gap between germline ends came to 10 bases. The CDR3 is made up of 12 amino acids. CDR3 residues: CAWRVQTDTQYF. The CDR3 DNA is TGTGCCTGGAGAGTACAGACGGATACGCAGTATTTT. Full variable domain (outside the CDR3, taken from reference TRBV30 and TRBJ2-3): SQTIHQWPATLVQPVGSPLSLECTVEGTSNPNLYWYRQAAGRGLQLLFYSVGIGQISSEVPQNLSASRPQDRQFILSSKKLLLSDSGFYLCAWRVQTDTQYFGPGTRLTVL.

The CDR3 is CASSVHRDNEQFF. In DNA, the CDR3 is TGTGCCAGCAGCGTACACAGGGACAATGAGCAGTTCTTC. V usage is TRBV9 and J usage is TRBJ2-1; a possible D gene is TRBD1 (6 bases). The CDR3 runs to 13 residues. Germline values: CDR1 SGDLS, CDR2 YYNGEE. With 1 base removed from V and 5 bases from J, the gap between germline ends came to 7 bases. The full variable domain, rest sourced from reference TRBV9 and TRBJ2-1, is DSGVTQTPKHLITATGQRVTLRCSPRSGDLSVYWYQQSLDQGLQFLIQYYNGEERAKGNILERFSAQQFPDLHSELNLSSLELGDSALYFCASSVHRDNEQFFGPGTRLTVL.

This clone came up once. Other DNA sequences in this specimen translate into the identical CDR3. The rearrangement links TRBV18 to TRBJ2-7; 10 bases map to TRBD1. Germline V CDR1 and CDR2: KGHSH, LQKENI. V gave up 2 bases and J gave up 4 bases; unmatched junction bases: 2. The CDR3 is made up of 14 amino acids. CDR3 region: CASSPGDRGYEQYF. The CDR3 DNA reads as TGTGCCAGCTCACCAGGGGACAGGGGTTACGAGCAGTACTTC.

This clone was detected only a few times. The chain links TRBV5-1 to TRBJ1-3; D gene uncertain. CDR1 is SGHRS and CDR2 is YFSETQ in the germline V gene. This CDR3 is 15 amino acids long. V was pared by 1 base and J by 2 bases, with 10 bases between. For the CDR3, the DNA is TGCGCCAGCAGCTTGCGGGATAGCCCTGGAAACACCATATATTTT. Its protein product is CASSLRDSPGNTIYF.

The sample holds one count of this clone. The V and J genes are TRBV5-1 and TRBJ2-1; 10 nucleotides match TRBD1. Germline CDR1 reads SGHRS; CDR2 reads YFSETQ. The CDR3 runs 17 residues. V shed 3 bases, J shed 3 bases, and the junction held 9 bases outside the gene matches. The CDR3, as DNA: TGCGCCAGCAGCTCCGTTCCCCGGGACAGGGGCTACAATGAGCAGTTCTTC. Its protein is CASSSVPRDRGYNEQFF.

This chain connects TRBV7-9 to TRBJ2-5; D gene ambiguous. Germline values: CDR1 SEHNR, CDR2 FQNEAQ (reference sequence). Between the trimmed V and J ends, which lost 2 bases and 1 base, there was a span of 8 bases. The CDR3 spans 14 residues. In DNA, the CDR3 is TGTGCCAGCAGCTTACGAGCTATCCAAGAGACCCAGTACTTC. Amino acid sequence: CASSLRAIQETQYF. Combining the CDR3 with reference TRBV7-9 and TRBJ2-5 gives the whole variable domain DTGVSQNPRHKITKRGQNVTFRCDPISEHNRLYWYRQTLGQGPEFLTYFQNEAQLEKSRLLSDRFSAERPKGSFSTLEIQRTEQGDSAMYLCASSLRAIQETQYFGPGTRLLVL.

This chain links TRBV6-5 with TRBJ2-4, with 9 bases fitting TRBD2. The CDR3 covers 13 residues. CDR1 MNHEY and CDR2 SVGAGI come from the germline V gene. The ends lost 6 bases at V and 8 bases at J; junction bases unmatched: 5. CDR3 in DNA: TGTGCCAGCAGAGCGGGGGGTCGGGACATTCAGTACTTC. This encodes CASRAGGRDIQYF.

This clone was seen more than once but under ten times. The chain combines TRBV7-2 with TRBJ2-3; TRBD2 is a possible D gene (6 bases). The CDR3 has 12 residues. V gave up 11 bases and J gave up 6 bases, with 15 bases separating them. The germline V gene has CDR1 SGHTA and CDR2 FQGNSA. CDR3 protein: CASRGGADTQYF. The CDR3 DNA is TGTGCCTCCCGAGGAGGGGCGGATACGCAGTATTTT.

This clone was detected a few times. The chain couples TRBV6-5 to TRBJ2-7, with 8 bases that match TRBD2. CDR3 length: 12 residues. J gave up 7 bases and V 4 bases, and 3 bases lay outside the gene matches. Germline loops: CDR1 MNHEY, CDR2 SVGAGI. In nucleotides, the CDR3 is TGTGCCAGCAGTTCCTTAGCGGGGGAGCAGTACTTC. It yields the protein CASSSLAGEQYF.